A single TCR beta chain is shown here with its context. Its antigen target is currently unknown. Base qualities were left out, and no much larger clone turns up one base away. The data stem from a study of cytomegalovirus exposure and HLA in healthy donors (dated by TCRdb to the late 2010s). As for the study more broadly: An earlier analysis of some 620 of the donors reported 276 Gb of sequence data and some 110 million unique TCR beta sequences obtained from roughly 170 million T cells. Roughly 300 gigabases of sequencing data and around 80 million unique TCR sequences made up an early release that covered roughly 670 HLA-typed donors. Of the roughly 400 genotyped donors, approximately 83% fell in the genetic ancestry cluster associated with self-reported Caucasian donors. The aim of the study was to test whether cataloging public T cell receptors could identify signatures of past pathogen exposure. The study used immunosequencing to profile the T cell repertoires of under 700 subjects and linked those repertoires to cytomegalovirus serostatus. In addition to the first cohort of approximately 670 subjects, a separate validation cohort of 100 to 150 different subjects was used. To predict cytomegalovirus infection status, the study brought together high-throughput TCR immunosequencing, statistical association of individual TCRs with disease status, and machine learning. A later analysis re-analyzed previously published TCR beta repertoires from hundreds of donors and added high-resolution HLA genotyping to study TCR occurrence patterns. The later analysis used no new phenotypic data to find candidate immune exposures, relying instead on TCR beta sequences and their occurrence across donors. An earlier analysis of approximately 640 of the donors applied high-throughput TCR beta sequencing to assess whether each TCR beta V gene segment acted as functional or pseudogenic. Donor age, sex, ethnicity and CMV serostatus were collected together with the repertoire data. In a later genetic analysis, genome-wide SNP genotypes for about three fifths of the roughly 670 donors were used, and that subset was treated as a discovery cohort. All discovery cohort repertoires had been generated using a single sequencing platform. HLA typing covered class I and class II loci at four-digit resolution. Typing coverage varied by locus: roughly 629-640 donors for A, B, C, DRB1 and DQB1; roughly 560 for DQA1; about 570 for DPA1; some 470 for DPB1. Because of strong linkage in the cohort, five DR-DQ haplotypes were treated as single units for association and clustering. Among about 400 genotyped donors of the cohort, an average of about 220,000 unique TCR beta nucleotide sequences was sequenced per donor, of which 15% to 20% were non-productive.

In total, roughly 710 healthy bone marrow donors made up the cohort. At the time of sampling, all cohort members were nominally healthy, though unrecorded immune exposures were likely present. The donor tested CMV seronegative, placing the donor among the 300 to 450 seronegative members of the cohort. A peripheral blood sample was collected from each donor, and TCR beta sequencing was performed on peripheral blood mononuclear cells. Genomic DNA extraction from the blood cell samples was performed with the Qiagen DNeasy Blood Extraction Kit. The full study reports these points: Linkage disequilibrium might explain the correlated functional status among segregating V segments, but an unknown experimental factor could not be ruled out. In a later analysis, most CMV-associated TCR beta chains were found to appear HLA-restricted, with HLA associations seemingly driven largely by CMV exposure. Broadly in line with IMGT annotations, most TCR beta V segments showed up in productive rearrangements about 87% or about 30% of the time in an earlier analysis of 587 of the donors. A total of 150 to 200 TCR beta chains were listed by the study as associated with cytomegalovirus. Specific HLA alleles were associated with over 15,000 TCR beta sequences at a false discovery rate of 0.05 in a later analysis. The authors suggested that the approach could potentially be extended to other disease states and immunological phenotypes. Because some donors lacked HLA typing at each locus, the association tests relied only on the typed subset. A later analysis reported that several top co-occurrence clusters appeared linked to parvovirus B19, influenza, CMV and Epstein-Barr virus. Some IMGT-functional V segments, including TRBV6-2 and TRBV6-3, could not be distinguished by the 87-base-pair reads and were therefore excluded. A further reported finding was that TCR beta sequences accurately predicted the HLA-A and HLA-B alleles for most subjects in the first cohort. A cluster of highly shared sequence variants was judged likely to be a technical artifact of the sequencing pipeline. The classifier was reported to diagnose cytomegalovirus status with high specificity and sensitivity in both the original and validation cohorts. CMV serostatus was the only immune exposure information available for the cohort. In vitro tests confirmed that a few of the cytomegalovirus-associated TCR beta chains recognize cytomegalovirus antigens. In a later genetic analysis, a missense DCLRE1C variant was associated with V-gene and J-gene trimming of TCR beta chains, and the association was replicated in an independent cohort. A later analysis found that TCR association rates varied across HLA loci, with DRB1 alleles showing the most associated TCRs and HLA-C alleles the fewest. Compared with equally common non-associated chains, HLA-associated TCR beta chains in a later analysis were more clonally expanded and had lower generation probabilities. When HLA alleles, especially DR and DQ, strongly co-occurred, TCR associations were difficult to assign to individual alleles. The cohort was sequenced for TCR beta chains only, and without alpha or paired-chain data the features that could be detected were limited. The presence/absence analyses assumed that sequencing depth was roughly uniform across donors, and that assumption may not be true. Because counts were too low, 15 to 20 rarely observed V segments, including chromosome 9 orphons, were excluded from the earlier analysis of some 590 of the donors. While some public TCRs were present in many individuals, most TCR sequences turned up only very rarely across donors. In a later genetic analysis, fewer N-insertions in productive TCRs were reported among donors in an Asian-associated ancestry cluster than the roughly 700-donor mean.

The germline V end is reduced by 7 bases and the J end by 7 bases; junction bases left unmatched: 15. The germline V gene specifies SNHLY as CDR1 and FYNNEI as CDR2. Reading from cysteine to phenylalanine, the CDR3 counts 16 amino acids. CDR3 DNA only is kept here, 48 bases in frame from base 1. The method behind the library was the immunoSEQ multiplex PCR assay. The multiplex PCR relied on a mix of 60 forward primers for TCR Vbeta segments and 13 reverse primers for TCR Jbeta segments. A multiplex PCR assay on genomic DNA amplified the CDR3 region of rearranged TCR beta genes. Amplified TCR beta libraries were sequenced as 87-base-pair reads on the Illumina HiSeq System. The authors' pipeline ran thus. In a later analysis, tens of millions of unique TCR beta chains were counted across the roughly 610 repertoires, and about 9.9 million of these chains were shared by at least two donors. To remove PCR and sequencing errors, raw reads were error-corrected and collapsed into unique sequences using a nearest-neighbor algorithm that merged closely related sequences. Alignment of CDR3 sequences to IMGT reference sequences was used to assign V, D and J gene segments. For a sequence to be retained, at least a six-nucleotide match to both a V gene segment and a J gene segment was required. Rearrangements were called productive when the CDR3 lacked stop codons and stayed in frame with V and J; all others were non-productive. CDR3 was defined according to IMGT convention as the region running from the second conserved V-encoded cysteine to the conserved J-encoded phenylalanine. In an earlier analysis of just under 600 of the donors, sequences lacking an unambiguous match to a single V gene segment were excluded. In an earlier analysis of roughly 600 of the donors, a V segment was called functional when productive rearrangements were above 56.7%, and segregating when the standard deviation between donors exceeded 5%. A statistical classification framework was built to diagnose cytomegalovirus status from the catalog of TCR beta chain sequences. V and J gene assignment, in a later analysis, came from comparing TCR nucleotide sequences with IMGT/GENE-DB human TR gene sequences. In a later analysis, CDR3 sequences and most-parsimonious VDJ recombination scenarios were assigned using the TCRdist pipeline. In a later analysis, each TCR beta chain was defined by its CDR3 amino acid sequence together with its V-gene family, and reads without a unique V-gene family were excluded. In a later analysis, around 600 highly shared, low-generation-probability nucleotide sequences were removed to address suspected cross-contamination and a sequencing artifact. For each public chain, a later analysis derived a clonal expansion index from normalized ranks of inferred template counts within each repertoire. Generation probabilities in a later analysis came from a VDJ recombination model fitted to out-of-frame rearrangements, and those results were checked against IGoR. Hypergeometric tests were used in a later analysis to score TCR-TCR, TCR-HLA and TCR-CMV co-occurrence, with a repertoire-size bias correction applied to the TCR pairs. False discovery rates were estimated in a later analysis by permuting HLA or CMV assignments 20 times. In a later analysis, co-occurring TCRs were grouped using DBSCAN, and TCRdist sequence similarity was added for clustering within HLA-allele-positive subsets. Repertoires with fewer than 30,000 or more than 120,000 public chains, plus five repertoires with anomalous nucleotide sharing, were excluded from co-occurrence clustering. The table was pulled from immuneACCESS by TCRdb, which kept in-frame rearrangements only. Such tables lose some clones; where checked, under half of the loss comes from unresolved V genes, and the rest has no known cause. V and J calls and clone size follow that table, whereas D and trimming were derived from the DNA. This sample gives hundreds of thousands of clones in total; 75% to 90% of them show up just once. The top ten clonotypes cover about 0.77% of the sample.

The sequence was collected from a boy aged 2 to 10 in good health and CMV-seronegative. Rearrangement joined TRBV2 to TRBJ2-1, with 8 central nucleotides matching TRBD2. The source material was PBMCs. The CDR3 loop reads CASIPPLAGSLNEQFF. DNA sequence: TGTGCCAGCATCCCCCCCCTAGCGGGTAGTTTAAATGAGCAGTTCTTC.